Listed below are T cell receptor beta chains from one sample, sequenced in a study of blood T cell dynamics during melanoma immunotherapy. The protocol was immunoSEQ multiplex PCR, while the TCRdb copy is restricted to in-frame clones and leaves out a portion. The sample holds about 10,000 clones; roughly 89% are singletons and the top ten take around 24%. Sequences were derived from blood, sampled from a patient treated with checkpoint blockade. The origin of the receptors is a human donor with melanoma. The CDR3 runs from the conserved cysteine through the conserved F or W. Each record gives: J gene, clone size, V gene, D gene, CDR3 DNA, CDR3 protein. A D gene is named only where the DNA matches it firmly. Clone size is not always given. Where it is, it says once, few, many or a class for expanded clones.

j_call: TRBJ2-5
clone_size: once
v_call: TRBV5-1
d_call: TRBD2
cdr3_nt: TGCGCCAGCAGCTTGCGCGGGAGCCACCGGGAGACCCAGTACTTC
cdr3_aa: CASSLRGSHRETQYF

j_call: TRBJ1-2
clone_size: few
v_call: TRBV18
d_call: -
cdr3_nt: TGTGCCAGCTCACCTCCCGGGTTCGGCTACACCTTC
cdr3_aa: CASSPPGFGYTF

j_call: TRBJ2-1
clone_size: -
v_call: TRBV21-1
d_call: -
cdr3_nt: TGTGCCAGCAGCAAAGTCCACGGACAGGGAGCGTACAATGAGCAGTTCTTC
cdr3_aa: CASSKVHGQGAYNEQFF

j_call: TRBJ2-7
clone_size: -
v_call: TRBV28
d_call: -
cdr3_nt: TGTGCCAGCAGTTTAGGGCTGACCTACGAGCAGTACTTC
cdr3_aa: CASSLGLTYEQYF

j_call: TRBJ2-7
clone_size: -
v_call: TRBV29-1
d_call: -
cdr3_nt: TGCAGCACCAAACAGGGAGGGGAATCCTACGAGCAGTACTTC
cdr3_aa: CSTKQGGESYEQYF

j_call: TRBJ2-7
clone_size: -
v_call: TRBV27
d_call: -
cdr3_nt: TGTGCCAGCAGTTTAGGGCCCCTGGTTAACGAGCAGTACTTC
cdr3_aa: CASSLGPLVNEQYF

j_call: TRBJ2-7
clone_size: -
v_call: TRBV6-5
d_call: -
cdr3_nt: TGTGCCAGCAGTTACGGGACCAGGGACTACGAGCAGTACTTC
cdr3_aa: CASSYGTRDYEQYF

j_call: TRBJ1-4
clone_size: -
v_call: TRBV4-1
d_call: -
cdr3_nt: TGCGCCAGCAGCCTGGGGGTTAATGAAAAACTGTTTTTT
cdr3_aa: CASSLGVNEKLFF

j_call: TRBJ2-3
clone_size: -
v_call: TRBV9
d_call: TRBD1
cdr3_nt: TGTGCCAGCAGCGTAGGAGGGGGCCGCACAGATACGCAGTATTTT
cdr3_aa: CASSVGGGRTDTQYF

j_call: TRBJ2-7
clone_size: -
v_call: TRBV7-9
d_call: -
cdr3_nt: TGTGCCAGCAGCCCCCGGGGCGCCGGGGCCTACGAGCAGTACTTC
cdr3_aa: CASSPRGAGAYEQYF

j_call: TRBJ2-2
clone_size: -
v_call: TRBV6-6
d_call: -
cdr3_nt: TGTGCCAGCAACCCGACAGAAACTGGGGCCGGGGAGCTGTTTTTT
cdr3_aa: CASNPTETGAGELFF

j_call: TRBJ2-1
clone_size: once
v_call: TRBV7-3
d_call: -
cdr3_nt: TGTGCCAGCAGCTTAGCGCCCAGCAATGAGCAGTTCTTC
cdr3_aa: CASSLAPSNEQFF

j_call: TRBJ1-1
clone_size: -
v_call: TRBV2
d_call: -
cdr3_nt: TGTGCCAGCAGTGTGGGGGCCGGTACTGAAGCTTTCTTT
cdr3_aa: CASSVGAGTEAFF

j_call: TRBJ2-3
clone_size: -
v_call: TRBV18
d_call: -
cdr3_nt: TGTGCCAGCTCCGGTCGGACTTTCTCTGGCACAGATACGCAGTATTTT
cdr3_aa: CASSGRTFSGTDTQYF

j_call: TRBJ2-7
clone_size: -
v_call: TRBV14
d_call: TRBD1
cdr3_nt: TGTGCCAGCAGCCAATCCACAGGGGTGGTCTACGAGCAGTACTTC
cdr3_aa: CASSQSTGVVYEQYF

j_call: TRBJ1-5
clone_size: -
v_call: TRBV6-1
d_call: -
cdr3_nt: TGTGCCGTGGGGACGGACGGTTTGGCCCAGCATTTT
cdr3_aa: CAVGTDGLAQHF

j_call: TRBJ1-2
clone_size: -
v_call: TRBV5-1
d_call: -
cdr3_nt: TGCGCCAGCAGCCCCCGGACAGAGAACTATGGCTACACCTTC
cdr3_aa: CASSPRTENYGYTF

j_call: TRBJ2-2
clone_size: -
v_call: TRBV6-5
d_call: TRBD2
cdr3_nt: TGTGCCAGCACCGCCAGCGGGACGGGCACCGGGGAGCTGTTTTTT
cdr3_aa: CASTASGTGTGELFF

j_call: TRBJ1-6
clone_size: -
v_call: TRBV28
d_call: -
cdr3_nt: TGTGCCAGCAGTCTACCCCTGGGCTCGGGGGGGTCACCCCTCCACTTT
cdr3_aa: CASSLPLGSGGSPLHF

j_call: TRBJ1-2
clone_size: -
v_call: TRBV11-2
d_call: -
cdr3_nt: TGTGCCAGCACCCGACCCGGGACGTTTAATGGCTACACCTTC
cdr3_aa: CASTRPGTFNGYTF

j_call: TRBJ1-4
clone_size: -
v_call: TRBV2
d_call: -
cdr3_nt: TGTGCCAGCAGTGTGGGGGGCGAGTCTGAAAAACTGTTTTTT
cdr3_aa: CASSVGGESEKLFF

j_call: TRBJ2-3
clone_size: -
v_call: TRBV5-4
d_call: TRBD2
cdr3_nt: TGTGCTACAGGGCTAGCGGGTTGGGGGGGTACGCAGTATTTT
cdr3_aa: CATGLAGWGGTQYF

j_call: TRBJ2-5
clone_size: -
v_call: TRBV5-4
d_call: TRBD2
cdr3_nt: TGTGCCAGCAGCCCCACCACTAGCGCCCAAGAGACCCAGTACTTC
cdr3_aa: CASSPTTSAQETQYF

j_call: TRBJ2-7
clone_size: -
v_call: TRBV28
d_call: -
cdr3_nt: TGTGCCAGCAGCCCCAGGGTAGGGGCCTACGAGCAGTACTTC
cdr3_aa: CASSPRVGAYEQYF

j_call: TRBJ1-3
clone_size: -
v_call: TRBV27
d_call: -
cdr3_nt: TGTGCCAGCAGGCGGGACACCACCTCTGGAAACACCATATATTTT
cdr3_aa: CASRRDTTSGNTIYF

j_call: TRBJ2-7
clone_size: -
v_call: TRBV6-5
d_call: -
cdr3_nt: TGTGCCGGCTCCCGGTTTGGGGAGCAGTACTTC
cdr3_aa: CAGSRFGEQYF

j_call: TRBJ2-1
clone_size: -
v_call: TRBV5-1
d_call: TRBD2
cdr3_nt: TGCGCCAGCAGCTTGGCCGGCGTAGCGGGAGGCCTGGGGGATGAGCAGTTCTTC
cdr3_aa: CASSLAGVAGGLGDEQFF

j_call: TRBJ2-7
clone_size: -
v_call: TRBV5-1
d_call: -
cdr3_nt: TGCGCCAGCAGCATTGGGGGCTACGAGCAGTACTTC
cdr3_aa: CASSIGGYEQYF

j_call: TRBJ2-7
clone_size: once
v_call: TRBV4-2
d_call: -
cdr3_nt: TGTGCCAGCAGAAAGGGATTGGCTTCCGACTACGAGCAGTACTTC
cdr3_aa: CASRKGLASDYEQYF

j_call: TRBJ2-1
clone_size: -
v_call: TRBV7-3
d_call: TRBD2
cdr3_nt: TGTGCCAGCAGCCCCATGGAGGGACTACACTACAATGAGCAGTTCTTC
cdr3_aa: CASSPMEGLHYNEQFF

j_call: TRBJ2-7
clone_size: -
v_call: TRBV29-1
d_call: -
cdr3_nt: TGCAGCGTTGCGGGGGGACAGGTAAGGAGAGGCTACGAGCAGTACTTC
cdr3_aa: CSVAGGQVRRGYEQYF

j_call: TRBJ2-7
clone_size: -
v_call: TRBV11-2
d_call: -
cdr3_nt: TGTGCCAGCAGCCCCGACTGGGCCGGCGTGCAGTACTTC
cdr3_aa: CASSPDWAGVQYF

j_call: TRBJ1-1
clone_size: -
v_call: TRBV11-2
d_call: -
cdr3_nt: TGTGCCAGCAGCCCCGTTCCTGGGGGTGAGGGAAACACTGAAGCTTTCTTT
cdr3_aa: CASSPVPGGEGNTEAFF

j_call: TRBJ1-1
clone_size: -
v_call: TRBV27
d_call: -
cdr3_nt: TGTGCCAGCACATTCAGGGCCCCTACCGGGACTGAAGCTTTCTTT
cdr3_aa: CASTFRAPTGTEAFF

j_call: TRBJ2-1
clone_size: -
v_call: TRBV11-2
d_call: TRBD2
cdr3_nt: TGTGCCAGCAGCCCCTTAGAGGCGGGAGGGGGGAATGAGCAGTTCTTC
cdr3_aa: CASSPLEAGGGNEQFF

j_call: TRBJ2-3
clone_size: -
v_call: TRBV19
d_call: -
cdr3_nt: TGTGCCAGTAGTGGGGACACAGATACGCAGTATTTT
cdr3_aa: CASSGDTDTQYF

j_call: TRBJ2-7
clone_size: -
v_call: TRBV5-8
d_call: -
cdr3_nt: TGTGCCAGCAGCTTGGGGTGGACCCGCTCCTACGAGCAGTACTTC
cdr3_aa: CASSLGWTRSYEQYF

j_call: TRBJ1-5
clone_size: -
v_call: TRBV19
d_call: -
cdr3_nt: TGTGCCAGTACCCAACGGGTTGGTCAGCCCCAGCATTTT
cdr3_aa: CASTQRVGQPQHF

j_call: TRBJ2-2
clone_size: -
v_call: TRBV9
d_call: -
cdr3_nt: TGTGCCAGCAGCGTGAGCCTGAAGACGGGAAACACCGGGGAGCTGTTTTTT
cdr3_aa: CASSVSLKTGNTGELFF

j_call: TRBJ1-4
clone_size: -
v_call: TRBV11-2
d_call: -
cdr3_nt: TGTGCCAGCAGCCCCAGGGAAAAACTGTTTTTT
cdr3_aa: CASSPREKLFF

j_call: TRBJ2-7
clone_size: once
v_call: TRBV5-1
d_call: -
cdr3_nt: TGCGCCAGCAGCTTGGCGGGGAACTACGAGCAGTACTTC
cdr3_aa: CASSLAGNYEQYF

j_call: TRBJ2-7
clone_size: -
v_call: TRBV27
d_call: TRBD2
cdr3_nt: TGTGCCAGCAGAAAGGGGACTAGCGGGACGGGGGAGCAGTACTTC
cdr3_aa: CASRKGTSGTGEQYF

j_call: TRBJ1-1
clone_size: -
v_call: TRBV2
d_call: -
cdr3_nt: TGTGCCAGCAGCGGACAGTTGAACACTGAAGCTTTCTTT
cdr3_aa: CASSGQLNTEAFF

j_call: TRBJ2-2
clone_size: -
v_call: TRBV28
d_call: TRBD1
cdr3_nt: TGTGCCAGCACCCGGACAGGCCGCACCGGGGAGCTGTTTTTT
cdr3_aa: CASTRTGRTGELFF

j_call: TRBJ1-2
clone_size: -
v_call: TRBV19
d_call: TRBD1
cdr3_nt: TGTGCCAGTAGTGTCCCGGGACAGGGCAGAGGCTATGGCTACACCTTC
cdr3_aa: CASSVPGQGRGYGYTF

j_call: TRBJ2-7
clone_size: -
v_call: TRBV4-1
d_call: TRBD2
cdr3_nt: TGCGCCAGCAGCCAGGCGGGGGGGAGTCCCTACGAGCAGTACTTC
cdr3_aa: CASSQAGGSPYEQYF

j_call: TRBJ2-3
clone_size: once
v_call: TRBV28
d_call: TRBD2
cdr3_nt: TGTGCCACCGGACTAGCGGGTGGGTCGCAGTATTTT
cdr3_aa: CATGLAGGSQYF

j_call: TRBJ2-3
clone_size: -
v_call: TRBV7-9
d_call: -
cdr3_nt: TGTGCCAGCAGCCCCCTGAAAGATACGCAGTATTTT
cdr3_aa: CASSPLKDTQYF

j_call: TRBJ1-1
clone_size: -
v_call: TRBV7-9
d_call: TRBD1
cdr3_nt: TGTGCCAGCACCCAACAGGGGGCTGACACTGAAGCTTTCTTT
cdr3_aa: CASTQQGADTEAFF

j_call: TRBJ2-1
clone_size: -
v_call: TRBV25-1
d_call: TRBD1
cdr3_nt: TGTGCCAGCAGTGACCCCGGGACAGGGGCAAACAATGAGCAGTTCTTC
cdr3_aa: CASSDPGTGANNEQFF

j_call: TRBJ2-1
clone_size: -
v_call: TRBV15
d_call: TRBD2
cdr3_nt: TGTGCCACCAGTGGGGCGGGAGGTGGGGAGCAGTTCTTC
cdr3_aa: CATSGAGGGEQFF

j_call: TRBJ1-2
clone_size: once
v_call: TRBV29-1
d_call: -
cdr3_nt: TGCAGCGTTGCCCCAGGGGTCCATGGCTACACCTTC
cdr3_aa: CSVAPGVHGYTF